This section outlines one T cell receptor beta chain sequence together with its context. The data are from a study of early T cells in non-severe SARS-CoV-2 infection. CDR3 length equals 17 residues. Germline CDR1 and CDR2: KGHDR and SFDVKD. V trimming: 4 bases; J trimming: 5 bases; junction bases outside the gene matches: 14. TCRdb re-called the 5' RACE reads with MiXCR, one entry per CDR3 protein. Seen here are roughly 50,000 distinct CDR3 sequences, around 6.4% observed once, and the top ten hold around 7%. The chain recombines TRBV24-1 with TRBJ1-2, with 8 bases aligning to TRBD1. The sequences come from whole blood, collected at baseline. The receptor was isolated from an adult who was a healthcare worker with PCR-confirmed SARS-CoV-2 infection or an uninfected control (not recorded which). CDR3 bases: TGTGCCACCAGTGACCCGTTAATCGACAGGGGTCTATATGGCTACACCTTC. This sequence encodes CATSDPLIDRGLYGYTF.